The next 10 T cell receptor beta chains were all read from a single sample in a study of T-cell reconstitution after alpha-beta-depleted transplantation in children. Preparation of the TCRbeta library used unique molecular identifiers. Via MiXCR, TCRdb re-called the PCR reads, giving one row per CDR3 protein. The table includes 300,000 to 400,000 distinct CDR3 sequences, under 20% detected once. Sequencing was performed on PBMCs, mostly from graft donor cells, taken 360 days after TCRalphabeta/CD19-depleted stem cell transplant. These receptors were collected from a male patient aged 2 to 10 who had a stem cell transplant for acute lymphoblastic leukemia, so the T cells may come from the graft donor.

This clonotype was observed once. The gene calls are TRBV5-4 and TRBJ1-1; D is ambiguous. The V end was cut by 0 bases, the J end by 4 bases, with 10 bases between. In germline, CDR1 is SGHNT, CDR2 YYREEE (reference sequence). There are 14 residues in the CDR3. Written as DNA, the CDR3 is TGTGCCAGCAGCTTGGGTGCCCGCGGCACTGAAGCTTTCTTT. It is translated as CASSLGARGTEAFF.

The gene calls are TRBV7-3 and TRBJ2-2; D perhaps matches TRBD2 (6 bases). The CDR3 has 15 residues. Trimming shortened V by 5 bases and J by 9 bases, and 19 bases separated the two germline ends. Germline CDR1 and CDR2: SGHTA and FQGTGA. The CDR3: CASSLGTGEPRELFF. CDR3 DNA: TGTGCCAGCAGCCTAGGGACGGGAGAACCACGGGAGCTGTTTTTT.

This clonotype was found a few times. The V gene is TRBV5-1, the J gene TRBJ1-1; maybe TRBD1 (5 bases). This CDR3 is built from 14 residues. The germline V gene encodes CDR1 SGHRS and CDR2 YFSETQ. Trimming removed 1 base at V and 1 base at J, with 8 bases between. The CDR3 region has the DNA TGCGCCAGCAGCTTGCGGGACGGGAACACTGAAGCTTTCTTT. It yields the protein CASSLRDGNTEAFF.

This clonotype was detected only a few times. The rearrangement uses TRBV4-1 and TRBJ2-6; tentative D call: TRBD2 (5 bases). V was pared by 1 base and J by 3 bases, with 7 bases between. CDR1 is MGHRA and CDR2 is YSYEKL in the germline V gene. This CDR3 spans 15 amino acids. In nucleotides, the CDR3 is TGCGCCAGCAGCCAAGGAGGGAGTGGGGCCAACGTCCTGACTTTC. Translated: CASSQGGSGANVLTF.

The genes are TRBV18 and TRBJ1-5, with D unresolved. V was shortened by 3 bases and J by 4 bases, with 13 bases between the two germline ends. CDR1 is KGHSH and CDR2 is LQKENI in the germline V gene. The length of the CDR3 is 15 residues. CDR3 sequence reads: CASSPRPVGNQPQHF. CDR3 coding DNA: TGTGCCAGCTCACCTAGACCCGTCGGGAATCAGCCCCAGCATTTT.

The sample holds many counts of this clonotype. The rearrangement links TRBV12-3 or TRBV12-4 to TRBJ2-2; TRBD2 matches 9 bases. J lost 6 bases, V lost 0 bases, and 5 bases had no gene match. The CDR3 loop spans 16 amino acids. The CDR3 spells CASSLAFSGSPGELFF. The CDR3 bases are TGTGCCAGCAGTTTAGCGTTTAGCGGGAGTCCCGGGGAGCTGTTTTTT.

This chain uses TRBV7-3 with TRBJ2-3, with 7 bases fitting TRBD2. There are 15 residues in the CDR3. Germline V gene data show CDR1 as SGHTA and CDR2 as FQGTGA. With 4 bases clipped from V and 5 bases from J, the junction kept 9 bases outside the gene matches. CDR3 bases: TGTGCCAGCAGCTCACGACTAGCCCGGTTAGATACGCAGTATTTT. It codes for CASSSRLARLDTQYF.

This clonotype was seen only a few times. The V gene is TRBV25-1, the J gene TRBJ2-1, with D uncertain. V lost 3 bases and J lost 6, with 9 bases in between. The CDR3 is 13 amino acids. The germline gives CDR1 MGHDK, CDR2 SYGVNS. CDR3 in amino acids: CASSESWSNEQFF. The CDR3 DNA sequence: TGTGCCAGCAGTGAGTCGTGGTCCAATGAGCAGTTCTTC.

This clonotype has at least ten counts. V is TRBV12-3 or TRBV12-4 and J is TRBJ1-1, with D unresolved. Between the trimmed V and J ends, which lost 6 bases and 4 bases, there was a span of 12 bases. The CDR3 extends over 13 amino acids. The CDR3 spells CASRAREGTEAFF. The CDR3 region has the DNA TGTGCCAGCAGGGCAAGAGAGGGCACTGAAGCTTTCTTT.

The chain has TRBV20-1 and TRBJ2-1; 7 bases are shared with TRBD2. Germline assignment: CDR1 DFQATT and CDR2 SNEGSKA (reference sequence). The CDR3 consists of 13 residues. J lost 5 bases, V lost 3 bases, and 4 bases had no gene match. The CDR3 nucleotides read TGCAGTGCTAGTTTAGGGACTAACAATGAGCAGTTCTTC. Its protein product is CSASLGTNNEQFF.